The source of this T cell receptor beta chain is a study of immune heterogeneity within non-small cell lung tumors. The germline gives CDR1 SGHTS, CDR2 YDEGEE. The CDR3 runs to 15 residues. V lost 3 bases and J lost 3; bases outside the gene matches: 7. In a multiplex PCR, 32 V and 13 J primers amplified TCR beta CDR3. TCRdb re-analysed the multiplex PCR reads in MiXCR, keeping a single row per CDR3 protein. This sample has 21,000 or so distinct CDR3 sequences, with around 28% found just once. Bulk tumor genomic DNA (around 660 ng per sample) served as template. During surgery, several far-apart biopsies were obtained from every primary tumor. The patients were newly diagnosed with non-small cell lung cancer, had not been treated, and had curative surgery. The sample holds a few counts of this clonotype. Its antigen remains unidentified. General observations from the study: Clonotypes of T-cell receptor beta found at high frequency were largely distinct between individual patients. T-cell clonality in a given local region correlated moderately yet significantly with the local tumor mutational burden (R 0.3 to 0.4).

Source material: lung tumor tissue. The sequence was obtained from a man aged 35 to 55 with non-small cell lung cancer. The rearrangement joins TRBV5-8 to TRBJ1-2; TRBD1 agrees at 8 bases. CDR3 sequence reads: CASSSGTGAYYGYTF. The CDR3, as DNA: TGTGCCAGCAGCTCCGGGACAGGAGCCTACTATGGCTACACCTTC. The full variable domain, in which reference TRBV5-8 and TRBJ1-2 provide the parts outside the CDR3, is EAGVTQSPTHLIKTRGQQATLRCSPISGHTSVYWYQQALGLGLQFLLWYDEGEERNRGNFPPRFSGRQFPNYSSELNVNALELEDSALYLCASSSGTGAYYGYTFGSGTRLTVV.